This entry describes one T cell receptor beta chain. The antigen this receptor binds is unknown. No much larger clone is present one base from it, and per-base qualities are unavailable. This record belongs to a study of T-cell memory formation after mild COVID-19 (dated by TCRdb to about 2021). Background for the entire study: TCR sequence clusters from the two donors were found to be largely donor specific. T-cell clones expanding and contracting after mild COVID-19 in a couple of donors were tracked by longitudinal TCRalpha and TCRbeta repertoire sequencing. The cohort comprised two young, previously healthy adult volunteers, one female and one male. General conclusions and limits of the study: Only a couple of mild cases were covered in the study, and larger cohorts including severe cases with pre-infection samples were considered necessary. Clones contracting from day 15 to 85 had balanced CD4/CD8 phenotypes, while a second wave expanding from day 15 to 37 was biased towards CD4+. Contracting CD4+ clones appeared mostly in the CM and EM memory subsets, whereas CD8+ clones were enriched in EMRA. The detection of some responding clones in pre-infection memory suggests that pre-existing cross-reactive memory T cells joined the SARS-CoV-2 response. SARS-CoV-2 specificity was not confirmed for the second-wave clones peaking on day 37.

Ficoll-Paque density gradient centrifugation was used to isolate PBMCs. Spanning cysteine to phenylalanine, the CDR3 consists of 12 amino acids. Only CDR3 DNA remains: 36 bases, in frame from the first base. Compared with germline, V lacks 3 bases and J lacks 10 bases; bases without a gene match: 3. The germline V gene encodes CDR1 KGHSH and CDR2 LQKENI. TCRdb records Illumina NovaSeq 6000 as the sequencer. TCRalpha and TCRbeta cDNA libraries were constructed by 5'RACE with constant-segment primers, with sample barcodes and unique molecular identifiers being introduced. RNA was extracted from every sample with Trizol reagent. Amplification of the libraries took two PCR steps, and the second step added a second sample barcode plus Illumina TruSeq adapters. Sequencing of libraries was performed on an Illumina NovaSeq with 2 x 150 bp paired-end reads. The paper's processing steps were these. With migec v1.2.7, reads were demultiplexed and then collapsed into UMI-guided consensus sequences. Using mixcr v2.1.11, UMI consensuses were aligned to TRA and TRB V and J templates and then assembled into clonotypes. A clonotype was counted as expanded or contracted only if both edgeR and NoisET called the change significant, with noise models trained on biological replicates. For edgeR calls, a false discovery rate-adjusted p below 0.01 and a log2 fold-change threshold of 1 were applied. As an exploratory analysis of dynamics, PCA with hierarchical clustering was applied to max-normalized trajectories of the 1000 most abundant clonotypes. Each responding clone was given a CD4 or CD8 phenotype based on the CD4+ and CD8+ repertoires, which had been sequenced separately. In-frame beta chains were kept once TCRdb had trimmed the public reads at Q25 with fastp and called clones with MiXCR. CDR3 protein sequences are deduplicated, and each keeps its most common genes and DNA. V and J calls and clone size were set by TCRdb, not the authors. In this sample the table shows 280,000 or so distinct CDR3 sequences, 8% to 10% of which occur a single time. The ten largest account for less than 25% of the sample.

The clonotype was recovered from a young man who had mild COVID-19 (a few samples of this study predate the infection). The sample titles of this study are shuffled in the database, so cell type and time point are left out; the donor was told from shared clones. The rearranged segments are TRBV18 and TRBJ2-1; TRBD2 fits 7 bases in the junction. Sequenced input: PBMCs or a T cell subset sorted from them (not recorded which). The CDR3 here reads CASSPAGEEQFF. The DNA sequence is as follows: TGTGCCAGCTCACCGGCGGGGGAAGAGCAGTTCTTC.